The next 19 T cell receptor beta chains were all read from a single sample in a study of T cell responses to AZD1222 COVID-19 vaccine. Profiling relied on immunoSEQ multiplex PCR, and the TCRdb table lists in-frame clones only, not all of them. The sample has tens of thousands of clones, approximately 86% seen once. This material consisted of peripheral blood, taken 28 days after the second AZD1222 dose. Receptor source: an adult who received the AZD1222 COVID-19 vaccine.

This chain uses TRBV5-6 with TRBJ1-2, with D possibly TRBD1 on 6 matching bases. Germline assignment: CDR1 SGHDT and CDR2 YYEEEE. CDR3 length: 16 amino acids. The V end was cut by 4 bases, the J end by 1 base, with 17 bases between. This CDR3 reads CASSTLGGRNNYGYTF. CDR3 coding DNA: TGTGCCAGCAGCACACTGGGGGGCAGAAATAACTATGGCTACACCTTC.

The genes are TRBV6-6 and TRBJ1-5, with D tentatively TRBD1 (6 bases). The V and J ends lost 6 bases and 6 bases respectively, with 18 bases between them. Germline V gives CDR1 MNHNY, CDR2 SVGAGI (reference sequence). The CDR3 is made up of 15 amino acids. CDR3 amino acids: CASRTLQGGLQPQHF. As DNA, the CDR3 is TGTGCCAGCAGGACCCTACAGGGAGGCCTTCAGCCCCAGCATTTT.

This sequence joins TRBV4-2 and TRBJ1-6, with D possibly matching TRBD1 (6 bases). The CDR3 sequence is 13 residues long. CDR1 and CDR2 (germline): LGHNA, YNFKEQ. V lost 6 bases and J 7 bases, leaving 10 bases between the germline ends. The CDR3 bases are TGTGCCAGCAGACGGGACACGAATTCACCCCTCCACTTT. It yields the protein CASRRDTNSPLHF.

The chain links TRBV6-5 to TRBJ1-1, with 8 nucleotides matching TRBD1. Germline lookup yields CDR1 MNHEY and CDR2 SVGAGI. The CDR3 consists of 14 residues. Germline trimming cut 7 bases from V and 5 bases from J; bases unmatched to any gene: 9. The CDR3: CASTRDRYSTEAFF. CDR3 coding DNA: TGTGCCAGCACTCGGGACAGGTATTCTACTGAAGCTTTCTTT.

The chain couples TRBV6-2 or TRBV6-3 to TRBJ2-1; D is possibly TRBD2 (6 bases). The CDR3 has 15 amino acids. V gave up 7 bases and J gave up 1 base, with 14 bases separating them. Germline CDR1 reads MNHEY; CDR2 reads SVGEGT. The CDR3 DNA sequence: TGTGCCAGCACCCCGGGTAGCGGATCCTACAATGAGCAGTTCTTC. It specifies CASTPGSGSYNEQFF.

The chain recombines TRBV6-4 with TRBJ2-2; 13 bases align to TRBD2. CDR3 length equals 15 residues. With 6 bases clipped from V and 5 bases from J, the junction kept 3 bases outside the gene matches. Germline CDR1 is MRHNA and CDR2 is SNTAGT. CDR3 amino acids: CASSRLAGGTGELFF. The CDR3 bases are TGTGCCAGCAGCAGACTAGCGGGGGGTACCGGGGAGCTGTTTTTT.

This chain uses TRBV5-1 with TRBJ1-6, with D possibly matching TRBD1 (6 bases). The ends were cut back, 0 bases at V and 6 bases at J, with 10 bases in the middle. The CDR3 runs to 15 residues. Germline loops: CDR1 SGHRS, CDR2 YFSETQ. The CDR3, as DNA: TGCGCCAGCAGCTTGGAGGACAGCTTTAATTCACCCCTCCACTTT. It codes for CASSLEDSFNSPLHF.

This clone has more than one count but fewer than ten. This chain uses TRBV19 with TRBJ2-1; TRBD2 matches at 16 bases. V shed 5 bases, J shed 3 bases, and the junction held 10 bases outside the gene matches. The CDR3 is made up of 19 amino acids. The V gene's germline CDR1 is LNHDA and CDR2 SQIVND (reference sequence). CDR3 DNA: TGTGCCAGTAGTTTTTTGGGGGGACTAGCGGGAGGGATCTACAATGAGCAGTTCTTC. It yields the protein CASSFLGGLAGGIYNEQFF.

This chain joins TRBV4-1 and TRBJ2-3, with D perhaps TRBD1 or TRBD2 (5 bases each). The CDR3 is 15 amino acids. The V end lost 0 bases, the J end lost 4 bases, and 11 bases lay between the germline ends. Germline V gene sequence: CDR1 MGHRA, CDR2 YSYEKL. CDR3 sequence (DNA): TGCGCCAGCAGCCAAGATCCCCGGGGCTCAGATACGCAGTATTTT. It codes for CASSQDPRGSDTQYF.

The chain uses TRBV28 and TRBJ1-1; TRBD1 might be the D (5 bases). V lost 7 bases, J lost 0 bases, and 27 bases lay in between. The CDR3 covers 19 residues. Germline assignment: CDR1 MDHEN and CDR2 SYDVKM. As DNA, the CDR3 is TGTGCCAGCACAACAGTGCGATTGGGGCGCGAAACCTTGAACACTGAAGCTTTCTTT. Its translation is CASTTVRLGRETLNTEAFF.

The gene calls are TRBV14 and TRBJ2-1, with D maybe TRBD2 (5 bases). Germline V gene data show CDR1 as SGHDN and CDR2 as FVKESK. There are 14 residues in the CDR3. V shed 1 base and J shed 9 bases, with 13 bases lying between them. The CDR3 spells CASSQVGGYAEQFF. The DNA for the CDR3 is TGTGCCAGCAGCCAAGTTGGAGGCTACGCTGAGCAGTTCTTC.

V and J are TRBV30 and TRBJ1-3, with D possibly TRBD1 on 5 matching bases. CDR3 length equals 14 residues. The germline gives CDR1 GTSNPN, CDR2 SVGIG (reference sequence). V was trimmed by 3 bases and J by 0 bases, leaving 9 bases between them. Here the CDR3 DNA reads TGTGCCTGGAGCGGGGGATCCTCTGGAAACACCATATATTTT. Translating it yields CAWSGGSSGNTIYF.

V is TRBV7-2 and J is TRBJ1-1, with D maybe TRBD1 (6 bases). Germline assignment: CDR1 SGHTA and CDR2 FQGNSA. V lost 1 base and J 3 bases, leaving 6 bases between the germline ends. The CDR3 length is 13 residues. CDR3 in amino acids: CASSLEGDTEAFF. Here the CDR3 DNA reads TGTGCCAGCAGCTTAGAGGGGGACACTGAAGCTTTCTTT.

The J gene is TRBJ2-7, the V gene TRBV28; perhaps D is TRBD1 or TRBD2 (6 bases each). The CDR3 loop spans 15 amino acids. The V and J ends lost 6 bases and 4 bases respectively, with 19 bases between them. The germline gives CDR1 MDHEN, CDR2 SYDVKM. The CDR3 DNA follows: TGTGCCAGCAGACTACAGGGACTGAGGGCTTACGAGCAGTACTTC. Its protein is CASRLQGLRAYEQYF.

This clone has just one count. CDR3 loop: CASSQVLSAGDADTQYF. DNA for the CDR3: TGCGCCAGCAGCCAAGTCTTGTCCGCAGGCGATGCAGATACGCAGTATTTT. V usage is TRBV4-3 and J usage is TRBJ2-3; D gene uncertain. Germline V lookup: CDR1 LGHNA, CDR2 YSLEER. There are 17 residues in the CDR3. Trimming removed 1 base from V and 4 bases from J, with 18 bases in between.

J is TRBJ1-1 and V is TRBV5-1; D not certain. The ends were cut back, 3 bases at V and 11 bases at J, with 17 bases in the middle. Germline lookup yields CDR1 SGHRS and CDR2 YFSETQ. The CDR3 covers 13 residues. The CDR3: CASSSSYPGEAFF. The CDR3 DNA sequence: TGCGCCAGCAGCTCCTCCTACCCGGGAGAGGCTTTCTTT.

The chain has TRBV5-4 and TRBJ2-1; 9 bases agree with TRBD2. V lost 0 bases to trimming and J lost 2 bases; unmatched junction nucleotides: 3. Per germline, CDR1 SGHNT and CDR2 YYREEE (reference sequence). The CDR3 has 16 amino acids. CDR3 loop: CASSLVASGAYNEQFF. The CDR3 DNA is TGTGCCAGCAGCTTGGTTGCTAGCGGGGCCTACAATGAGCAGTTCTTC.

Only one count was recorded for this clone. The chain employs TRBV20-1 and TRBJ2-2; D perhaps matches TRBD2 (7 bases). The CDR3 has 16 residues. Germline CDR1 is DFQATT and CDR2 is SNEGSKA (reference sequence). V lost 3 bases and J lost 3, with 17 bases in between. DNA for the CDR3: TGCAGTGCTAGTAAGTCGGCGGGGGCCCACACCGGGGAGCTGTTTTTT. This codes for CSASKSAGAHTGELFF.

V usage is TRBV5-6 and J usage is TRBJ2-2, with no clear D. The V end lost 2 bases, the J end lost 4 bases, and 0 bases lay between the germline ends. The germline V gene encodes CDR1 SGHDT and CDR2 YYEEEE. The CDR3 has 11 amino acids. CDR3 sequence: CASSFTGELFF. The CDR3, as DNA: TGTGCCAGCAGCTTCACCGGGGAGCTGTTTTTT.